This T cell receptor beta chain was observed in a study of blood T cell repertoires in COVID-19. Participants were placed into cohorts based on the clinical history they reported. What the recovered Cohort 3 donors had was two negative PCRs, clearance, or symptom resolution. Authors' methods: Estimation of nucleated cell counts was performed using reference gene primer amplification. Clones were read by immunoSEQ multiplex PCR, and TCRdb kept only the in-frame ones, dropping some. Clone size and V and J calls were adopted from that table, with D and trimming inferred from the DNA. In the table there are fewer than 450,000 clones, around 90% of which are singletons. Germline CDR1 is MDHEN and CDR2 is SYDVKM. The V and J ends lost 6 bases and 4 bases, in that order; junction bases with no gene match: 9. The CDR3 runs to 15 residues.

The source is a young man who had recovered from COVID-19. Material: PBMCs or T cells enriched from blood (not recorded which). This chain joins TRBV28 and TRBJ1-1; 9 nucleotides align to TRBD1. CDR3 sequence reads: CASRLQDRGGTEAFF. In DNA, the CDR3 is TGTGCCAGCAGGCTTCAAGACAGGGGGGGCACTGAAGCTTTCTTT.